These 18 T cell receptor beta chains originate from one sample sequenced in a study of CD8+ T cells in alopecia areata. Treatment of the sample: oral pan-JAK inhibitor, 5-10 mg twice daily. cDNA reverse transcribed from extracted RNA served as the sequencing template. Method: immunoSEQ multiplex PCR; TCRdb's copy keeps in-frame clones and lacks some. The table lists 120,000 or so clones, around 60% of them singletons. The sequencing here drew on CD4+ T cells sorted from blood, taken at week 4, from a patient treated with tofacitinib. The receptors originated from a human donor with alopecia areata.

The chain uses TRBV27 and TRBJ2-7; 8 positions agree with TRBD1. Germline values: CDR1 MNHEY, CDR2 SMNVEV (reference sequence). After removal of 3 bases from V and 0 bases from J, the junction contained 13 bases not matched to a gene. This CDR3 region has 18 residues. Written as DNA, the CDR3 is TGTGCCAGCAGTTTCGAATTCCTCACAGGGGGGAACTCCTACGAGCAGTACTTC. It yields the protein CASSFEFLTGGNSYEQYF.

Comment on this clone: Other DNA sequences from this sample encode an identical CDR3 as well. CDR3 loop: CAWSVKSEGGYTF. For the CDR3, the DNA is TGTGCCTGGAGTGTAAAGTCAGAGGGTGGCTACACCTTC. This sequence joins TRBV30 and TRBJ1-2; D is unresolved. Deletions cut 0 bases from V and 7 bases from J, with 12 bases between. CDR1 and CDR2 from the germline V gene are GTSNPN and SVGIG (reference sequence). The CDR3 is 13 residues long.

In nucleotides, the CDR3 is TGTGCCAGCAGTTACAGTATTAATAGCAATCAGCCCCAGCATTTT. This encodes CASSYSINSNQPQHF. The genes are TRBV6-5 and TRBJ1-5; no reliable D call. The CDR3 has 15 amino acids. The germline gives CDR1 MNHEY, CDR2 SVGAGI. V lost 2 bases to trimming and J lost 0 bases, with 8 bases between them.

V and J are TRBV7-9 and TRBJ1-2; the D gene is possibly TRBD1 (5 bases). The CDR3 runs to 14 residues. Trimming shortened V by 2 bases and J by 5 bases, and 12 bases separated the two germline ends. From germline, CDR1 is SEHNR and CDR2 FQNEAQ (reference sequence). CDR3 DNA sequence: TGTGCCAGCAGCTTACCAGCCCGGGGGTATGGCTACACCTTC. Translation gives CASSLPARGYGYTF.

The chain carries TRBV30 and TRBJ2-3, with 9 bases aligning to TRBD1. The CDR3 loop spans 15 amino acids. The germline V gene encodes CDR1 GTSNPN and CDR2 SVGIG (reference sequence). The V and J ends lost 5 bases and 3 bases, in that order; junction bases with no gene match: 9. The CDR3 region has the DNA TGTGCCTGGGCACGGGACAGGGTGTATACAGATACGCAGTATTTT. It is translated as CAWARDRVYTDTQYF.

The chain couples TRBV9 to TRBJ1-6, with D perhaps matching TRBD1 (5 bases). Trimming pared 3 bases from V and 8 bases from J, leaving 15 bases between. CDR3 length: 15 amino acids. Germline V lookup: CDR1 SGDLS, CDR2 YYNGEE. The CDR3 is CASSAFSGGDSPLHF. The CDR3 bases are TGTGCCAGCAGCGCCTTCTCGGGGGGAGATTCACCCCTCCACTTT. The full variable domain, completed using reference TRBV9 and TRBJ1-6, is DSGVTQTPKHLITATGQRVTLRCSPRSGDLSVYWYQQSLDQGLQFLIQYYNGEERAKGNILERFSAQQFPDLHSELNLSSLELGDSALYFCASSAFSGGDSPLHFGNGTRLTVT.

The chain's CDR3 is CATSRDPGGFGANVLTF. Written as DNA, the CDR3 is TGTGCCACCAGCAGAGATCCAGGGGGCTTTGGGGCCAACGTCCTGACTTTC. V is TRBV15 and J is TRBJ2-6, with 8 bases fitting TRBD1. CDR1 LNHNV and CDR2 YYDKDF come from the germline V gene (reference sequence). This CDR3 is 17 amino acids long. Unmatched junction bases numbered 4, after V lost 0 bases and J lost 3 bases.

V usage is TRBV4-1 and J usage is TRBJ1-2, with D possibly TRBD1 on 5 matching bases. The CDR3 has 15 amino acids. Trimming removed 0 bases from V and 8 bases from J, with 16 bases in between. CDR1 and CDR2 (germline): MGHRA, YSYEKL. The CDR3 DNA is TGCGCCAGCAGCCAAGATGGGCAGGGAGGGAGCGGCTACACCTTC. Its protein product is CASSQDGQGGSGYTF.

The rearrangement uses TRBV28 and TRBJ2-4; D remains unclear. Trimming pared 10 bases from V and 0 bases from J, leaving 13 bases between. CDR1 is MDHEN and CDR2 is SYDVKM in the germline V gene. The CDR3 length is 14 residues. The CDR3: CATDSKAAKNIQYF. DNA for the CDR3: TGTGCCACCGACTCGAAGGCAGCCAAAAACATTCAGTACTTC. The variable domain in full, with the rest retrieved from reference TRBV28 and TRBJ2-4, is DVKVTQSSRYLVKRTGEKVFLECVQDMDHENMFWYRQDPGLGLRLIYFSYDVKMKEKGDIPEGYSVSREKKERFSLILESASTNQTSMYLCATDSKAAKNIQYFGAGTRLSVL.

The J gene is TRBJ1-1, the V gene TRBV29-1; no clear D. Germline CDR1 is SQVTM and CDR2 is ANQGSEA. The CDR3 runs 13 residues. V was trimmed by 4 bases and J by 0 bases, leaving 9 bases between them. This chain's CDR3 is CSVAQRLNTEAFF. CDR3 coding DNA: TGCAGCGTTGCTCAGAGATTGAACACTGAAGCTTTCTTT.

The chain recombines TRBV7-3 with TRBJ2-3; TRBD2 matches 10 bases. The CDR3 runs 17 residues. The germline V gene has CDR1 SGHTA and CDR2 FQGTGA. V lost 3 bases, J lost 3 bases, and 9 bases stayed unmatched. In nucleotides, the CDR3 is TGTGCCAGCAGCTTTTTACCAGCGGGGGGGCGGACAGATACGCAGTATTTT. Translation gives CASSFLPAGGRTDTQYF.

The chain uses TRBV27 and TRBJ2-7; 11 positions agree with TRBD2. Germline V gene lookup returns CDR1 MNHEY and CDR2 SMNVEV (reference sequence). The trim removed 3 bases at V and 4 bases at J, leaving 2 bases unmatched. The CDR3 totals 14 residues. In DNA, the CDR3 is TGTGCCAGCAGTTTCGGGACTAGCGGTTACGAGCAGTACTTC. Translating it yields CASSFGTSGYEQYF.

The CDR3 bases are TGTGCCAGCAGTGAACGGGGACCCCACTACGAGCAGTACTTC. Translation gives CASSERGPHYEQYF. This chain uses TRBV2 with TRBJ2-7; D tentatively fits TRBD1 or TRBD2 (5 bases each). V was cut by 2 bases and J by 3 bases, with 11 bases left in between. CDR3 length: 14 residues. Germline V gene data show CDR1 as SNHLY and CDR2 as FYNNEI.

The chain employs TRBV9 and TRBJ1-5; D ambiguous. The CDR3 contains 13 residues. Germline values: CDR1 SGDLS, CDR2 YYNGEE. V was shortened by 4 bases and J by 2 bases, with 7 bases between the two germline ends. For the CDR3, the DNA is TGTGCCAGCAGCATGAGAGGCAATCAGCCCCAGCATTTT. It yields the protein CASSMRGNQPQHF.

The J gene is TRBJ2-7, the V gene TRBV5-1, with 12 bases that match TRBD2. Germline CDR1 SGHRS, CDR2 YFSETQ. CDR3 length equals 15 residues. Trimming removed 2 bases from V and 2 bases from J; junction bases left unmatched: 2. CDR3 residues: CASSFGLAGPYEQYF. The CDR3 nucleotides are TGCGCCAGCAGCTTCGGACTAGCGGGGCCCTACGAGCAGTACTTC.

This clone was seen only once. The rearrangement joins TRBV4-2 to TRBJ1-6; 9 positions agree with TRBD1. J lost 5 bases, V lost 3 bases, and 5 bases had no gene match. Germline V lookup: CDR1 LGHNA, CDR2 YNFKEQ. CDR3 length: 16 residues. The CDR3 loop reads CASSQAGDRDNSPLHF. The CDR3 coding sequence is TGTGCCAGCAGCCAGGCCGGGGACAGGGATAATTCACCCCTCCACTTT.

The rearrangement joins TRBV30 to TRBJ2-3, with D possibly being TRBD1 (5 bases). CDR3 size: 13 residues. Deletions cut 2 bases from V and 5 bases from J, with 11 bases between. Germline CDR1 GTSNPN, CDR2 SVGIG (reference sequence). The CDR3 reads CAWSPAREDTQYF. Written as DNA, the CDR3 is TGTGCCTGGAGTCCAGCCAGGGAAGATACGCAGTATTTT.

This sequence joins TRBV14 and TRBJ2-5; a weak D match, TRBD2 (5 bases). Trimming pared 3 bases from V and 2 bases from J, leaving 7 bases between. Germline-derived CDR1 and CDR2 are SGHDN and FVKESK. The CDR3 sequence is 13 residues long. CDR3: CASSQGAQETQYF. In nucleotides, the CDR3 is TGTGCCAGCAGCCAGGGAGCGCAAGAGACCCAGTACTTC.